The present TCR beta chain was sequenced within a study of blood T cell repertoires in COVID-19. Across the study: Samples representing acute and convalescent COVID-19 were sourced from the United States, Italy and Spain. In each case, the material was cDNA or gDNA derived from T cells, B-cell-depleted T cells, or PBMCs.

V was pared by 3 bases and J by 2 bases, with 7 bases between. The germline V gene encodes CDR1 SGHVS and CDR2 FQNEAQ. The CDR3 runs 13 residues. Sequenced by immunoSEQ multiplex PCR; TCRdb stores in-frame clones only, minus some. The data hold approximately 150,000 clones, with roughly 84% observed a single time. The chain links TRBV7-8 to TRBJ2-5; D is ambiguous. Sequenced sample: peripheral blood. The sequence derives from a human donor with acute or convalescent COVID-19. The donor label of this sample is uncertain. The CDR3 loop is CASSFFSQETQYF. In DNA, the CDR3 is TGTGCCAGCAGCTTTTTTTCGCAAGAGACCCAGTACTTC.